One and the same sample provided the 24 T cell receptor beta chains below, sequenced in a study of shared clonotypes between healthy human individuals. Generated by immunoSEQ multiplex PCR, the TCRdb table keeps only in-frame clones and is missing some. The data show about 1.1 million clones, about four fifths seen once. Sample: memory CD4+ T cells from PBMCs. Subset given: CD45RA-negative fraction. These receptors were obtained from a man aged 18 to 30 in good health. Some clones in this sample may be carry-over from other donors' samples.

This clone was recorded a few times. This sequence joins TRBV29-1 and TRBJ2-5; D is unclear. V gave up 4 bases and J gave up 1 base, with 7 bases separating them. The germline gives CDR1 SQVTM, CDR2 ANQGSEA. The CDR3 runs to 12 residues. DNA for the CDR3: TGCAGCGTTGCGCAGGCCCAAGAGACCCAGTACTTC. It yields the protein CSVAQAQETQYF.

Details on this clone: Since a much larger clone is just one base distant, this may be a read error. J is TRBJ1-1 and V is TRBV18, with D maybe TRBD1 (5 bases). The CDR3 is made up of 12 amino acids. The V gene lost 8 bases and the J gene lost 0 bases, with 7 bases spanning the gap. Per germline, CDR1 KGHSH and CDR2 LQKENI. The CDR3 region is CASRGLNTEAFF. The CDR3 DNA is TGTGCCAGCAGGGGCCTGAACACTGAAGCTTTCTTT. The complete variable domain, with remaining parts taken from reference TRBV18 and TRBJ1-1, reads NAGVMQNPRHLVRRRGQEARLRCSPMKGHSHVYWYRQLPEEGLKFMVYLQKENIIDESGMPKERFSAEFPKEGPSILRIQQVVRGDSAAYFCASRGLNTEAFFGQGTRLTVV.

V usage is TRBV5-4 and J usage is TRBJ2-1; D remains unclear. The CDR3 has 11 amino acids. The V end lost 7 bases, the J end lost 9 bases, and 11 bases lay between the germline ends. Per the germline V gene, CDR1 is SGHNT and CDR2 is YYREEE (reference sequence). CDR3 amino acids: CASASGPEQFF. The CDR3 nucleotides are TGTGCCAGCGCCTCAGGTCCTGAGCAGTTCTTC.

The chain carries TRBV7-6 and TRBJ1-1; TRBD1 might be the D (6 bases). Germline assignment: CDR1 SGHVS and CDR2 FNYEAQ. The ends were cut back, 6 bases at V and 2 bases at J, with 10 bases in the middle. CDR3 length: 13 amino acids. CDR3 nucleotide sequence: TGTGCCAGCAGTCGGGGACAAAACACTGAAGCTTTCTTT. Protein: CASSRGQNTEAFF.

With regard to this clone: Just one base apart from a much larger clone, this may be a read error. The chain couples TRBV11-2 to TRBJ1-1; maybe TRBD1 (5 bases). Germline V gene lookup returns CDR1 SGHAT and CDR2 FQNNGV. This CDR3 comprises 13 residues. V dropped 3 bases and J dropped 5 bases, with 10 bases sitting between them. In DNA form, the CDR3 reads TGTGCCAGCAGCTTTAGGCGGGGGACTGAAGCTTTCTTT. Translation: CASSFRRGTEAFF.

The chain combines TRBV29-1 with TRBJ2-7; 8 bases are shared with TRBD2. The length of the CDR3 is 13 residues. V shed 6 bases and J 2 bases; nucleotides not matched to a gene: 6. CDR1 and CDR2 from the germline V gene are SQVTM and ANQGSEA. CDR3: CSVSGGPTYEQYF. CDR3 nucleotides: TGCAGCGTCAGCGGGGGTCCCACCTACGAGCAGTACTTC.

The chain combines TRBV28 with TRBJ2-1, with 7 nucleotides matching TRBD1. Germline CDR1 is MDHEN and CDR2 is SYDVKM. The V and J ends lost 4 bases and 9 bases, in that order; junction bases with no gene match: 15. This CDR3 is 16 amino acids long. The CDR3 reads CASSSGQTGRLSEQFF. Here the CDR3 DNA reads TGTGCCAGCAGTTCGGGCCAGACAGGGCGCCTGAGTGAGCAGTTCTTC.

This sequence joins TRBV5-1 and TRBJ1-1; D is ambiguous. The V gene's germline CDR1 is SGHRS and CDR2 YFSETQ. Deletions cut 1 base from V and 0 bases from J, with 7 bases between. The CDR3 is made up of 14 amino acids. The CDR3 reads CASSLYGLNTEAFF. The CDR3 nucleotides are TGCGCCAGCAGCTTGTACGGGCTGAACACTGAAGCTTTCTTT.

This chain joins TRBV6-1 and TRBJ1-1; D uncertain. CDR1 is MNHNS and CDR2 is SASEGT in the germline V gene. The V end lost 6 bases, the J end lost 3 bases, and 17 bases lay between the germline ends. The CDR3 loop spans 15 amino acids. This chain's CDR3 is CASRPGYASHTEAFF. CDR3 coding DNA: TGTGCCAGCAGGCCCGGGTACGCTTCTCACACTGAAGCTTTCTTT.

The J gene is TRBJ2-1, the V gene TRBV5-1, with D uncertain. The V gene's germline CDR1 is SGHRS and CDR2 YFSETQ. There are 12 residues in the CDR3. V was trimmed by 1 base and J by 6 bases, leaving 5 bases between them. The CDR3 spells CASSLNLNEQFF. DNA for the CDR3: TGCGCCAGCAGCTTGAACCTCAATGAGCAGTTCTTC.

The chain carries TRBV10-1 and TRBJ2-1; no clear D. The V gene's germline CDR1 is WNHNN and CDR2 SYGVQD (reference sequence). CDR3 length equals 14 residues. The germline V and J ends were trimmed by 0 bases and 6 bases, with 9 bases remaining between them. Here the CDR3 reads CASSESYGSNEQFF. CDR3 DNA sequence: TGCGCCAGCAGTGAGTCTTACGGGTCCAATGAGCAGTTCTTC.

In regard to this clone: In the same sample, other DNA sequences code for this CDR3. V is TRBV30 and J is TRBJ1-1; D is unclear. The V and J ends lost 2 bases and 9 bases respectively, with 13 bases between them. The CDR3 has 12 residues. Per germline, CDR1 GTSNPN and CDR2 SVGIG (reference sequence). CDR3 residues: CAWSLPVSKAFF. As DNA, the CDR3 is TGTGCCTGGAGTCTCCCTGTGTCTAAAGCTTTCTTT.

V usage is TRBV28 and J usage is TRBJ2-7; no reliable D call. The CDR3 is 11 residues long. Germline CDR1 and CDR2: MDHEN and SYDVKM. V dropped 4 bases and J dropped 10 bases, with 11 bases sitting between them. CDR3 sequence reads: CASSSLAPQYF. The CDR3 nucleotides are TGTGCCAGCAGTTCTTTGGCCCCTCAGTACTTC.

The V and J genes are TRBV19 and TRBJ2-5, with D possibly called TRBD1 or TRBD2 (5 bases each). Germline V gene lookup returns CDR1 LNHDA and CDR2 SQIVND (reference sequence). This CDR3 has 15 amino acids. Trimming took 3 bases from V and 7 from J, leaving 18 bases between them. The CDR3 DNA sequence: TGTGCCAGTAGTATCTTCAGGTCAGACGGGACGACCCAGTACTTC. It specifies CASSIFRSDGTTQYF. Full variable domain (remainder filled in from reference TRBV19 and TRBJ2-5): DGGITQSPKYLFRKEGQNVTLSCEQNLNHDAMYWYRQDPGQGLRLIYYSQIVNDFQKGDIAEGYSVSREKKESFPLTVTSAQKNPTAFYLCASSIFRSDGTTQYFGPGTRLLVL.

The chain is built from TRBV5-1 and TRBJ2-5; tentative D call: TRBD1 (6 bases). CDR1 is SGHRS and CDR2 is YFSETQ in the germline V gene. This CDR3 is 13 amino acids long. V was clipped by 6 bases and J by 1 base, with 10 bases between them. Written as DNA, the CDR3 is TGCGCCAGCAATGGGGGCTTCCAAGAGACCCAGTACTTC. Its translation: CASNGGFQETQYF.

This chain joins TRBV6-4 and TRBJ1-1; D possibly corresponds to TRBD1 (5 bases). The CDR3 extends over 13 amino acids. The germline V gene has CDR1 MRHNA and CDR2 SNTAGT. Trimming cost V 8 bases and J 2 bases, with 12 bases left between them. CDR3: CASRRDQNTEAFF. For the CDR3, the DNA is TGTGCCAGCCGGAGGGACCAAAACACTGAAGCTTTCTTT.

This clone was counted only a few times. The chain recombines TRBV4-1 with TRBJ2-3; D perhaps matches TRBD2 (5 bases). CDR3 length equals 16 residues. Trimming pared 5 bases from V and 0 bases from J, leaving 15 bases between. Germline values: CDR1 MGHRA, CDR2 YSYEKL. The CDR3, as DNA: TGCGCCAGCAGCTCCCAGGACTTGTTTAGCACAGATACGCAGTATTTT. Protein sequence: CASSSQDLFSTDTQYF.

CDR3 amino acids: CASSYGGTGEKLFF. The CDR3 DNA sequence: TGTGCCAGCAGTTACGGGGGGACGGGTGAAAAACTGTTTTTT. The chain has TRBV6-5 and TRBJ1-4, with D possibly being TRBD1 (5 bases). The CDR3 consists of 14 residues. The V gene lost 2 bases and the J gene lost 7 bases, with 11 bases spanning the gap. Germline V gene lookup returns CDR1 MNHEY and CDR2 SVGAGI.

This clone has a single count. The chain carries TRBV18 and TRBJ2-1; tentative D call: TRBD1 (5 bases). The V and J ends lost 6 bases and 0 bases respectively, with 24 bases between them. The V gene's germline CDR1 is KGHSH and CDR2 LQKENI. The length of the CDR3 is 19 residues. CDR3 DNA: TGTGCCAGCTCCCTACGGGCCCCCCAAAGGGGAATCTCCTACAATGAGCAGTTCTTC. It is translated as CASSLRAPQRGISYNEQFF.

The chain joins TRBV23-1 to TRBJ2-6; TRBD2 might be the D (6 bases). TRBV23-1 is reported as an ORF; its role is uncertain. V was trimmed by 0 bases and J by 2 bases, leaving 20 bases between them. This CDR3 is 20 amino acids long. CDR3 in amino acids: CASSQSEPGRPHPGANVLTF. The CDR3 coding sequence is TGCGCCAGCAGTCAATCAGAGCCCGGGAGACCGCACCCTGGGGCCAACGTCCTGACTTTC.

As for this clone: The sample contains more than one DNA sequence encoding this CDR3. The rearrangement links TRBV5-6 to TRBJ2-3; D possibly uses TRBD1 or TRBD2 (6 bases each). V dropped 1 base and J dropped 4 bases, with 7 bases sitting between them. In germline, CDR1 is SGHDT, CDR2 YYEEEE. There are 13 residues in the CDR3. The CDR3 DNA is TGTGCCAGCAGCTTGAGGGGGGCAGATACGCAGTATTTT. It encodes CASSLRGADTQYF.

The chain employs TRBV27 and TRBJ1-5; 8 bases map to TRBD1. CDR3 length: 17 residues. Germline trimming cut 2 bases from V and 0 bases from J; bases unmatched to any gene: 6. From germline, CDR1 is MNHEY and CDR2 SMNVEV (reference sequence). The DNA of the CDR3 is TGTGCCAGCAGTTTACAGGGGGCCCAATATAGCAATCAGCCCCAGCATTTT. Its protein is CASSLQGAQYSNQPQHF.

The J gene is TRBJ1-1, the V gene TRBV30; D gene uncertain. This CDR3 is built from 13 residues. Germline-derived CDR1 and CDR2 are GTSNPN and SVGIG (reference sequence). V lost 2 bases and J 1 base, leaving 8 bases between the germline ends. The CDR3 DNA is TGTGCCTGGAGTTACGGTACGAACACTGAAGCTTTCTTT. This codes for CAWSYGTNTEAFF.

V and J are TRBV28 and TRBJ1-5; D is unresolved. Looked up from germline, CDR1 is MDHEN and CDR2 is SYDVKM. V was pared by 2 bases and J by 2 bases, with 7 bases between. CDR3 length: 14 residues. The CDR3 is CASSLARGNQPQHF. CDR3 bases: TGTGCCAGCAGTTTAGCCAGAGGCAATCAGCCCCAGCATTTT.